This T cell receptor (beta chain) was sequenced for a study of blood T cell repertoires in COVID-19. For the study at large: Researchers got acute and convalescent COVID-19 samples from the United States, Italy and Spain.

From germline, CDR1 is SQVTM and CDR2 ANQGSEA. The CDR3 spans 14 residues. V lost 0 bases, J lost 4 bases, and 12 bases lay in between. Produced via immunoSEQ multiplex PCR; TCRdb's table is partial and in-frame only. Here the sample spans 50,000 to 70,000 clones, approximately 80% being singletons. The rearrangement uses TRBV29-1 and TRBJ1-1, with D tentatively TRBD1 (5 bases). Specimen: peripheral blood. The receptor comes from an older woman with acute or convalescent COVID-19. The CDR3 sequence: CSVEDRQGTTEAFF. In nucleotides, the CDR3 is TGCAGCGTTGAAGATAGGCAGGGAACCACTGAAGCTTTCTTT.